These 18 T cell receptor beta chains share one sample of origin, sequenced in a study of beta chain features in type 1 diabetes. All of the isolated RNA was reverse transcribed, so expressed TCRB transcripts were sequenced. The repertoire was sequenced with immunoSEQ multiplex PCR; TCRdb's copy has only in-frame clones and lacks some. The profile shows 620,000 or so clones, roughly a sixth of them singletons. The sample comprised naive CD4+ T cells from blood. These receptors were collected from a young man in good health.

The V gene is TRBV7-7, the J gene TRBJ1-2; 7 nucleotides agree with TRBD1. Trimming took 4 bases from V and 7 from J; bases not matched to a gene: 3. The CDR3 totals 12 residues. Germline V lookup: CDR1 SSHAT, CDR2 FNYEAQ (reference sequence). CDR3 amino acids: CASSSTGFGYTF. The CDR3 nucleotides read TGTGCCAGCAGCTCGACAGGGTTTGGCTACACCTTC.

This clone occurred a few times. The rearrangement uses TRBV6-5 and TRBJ2-5; D might be TRBD2 (6 bases). Germline V gives CDR1 MNHEY, CDR2 SVGAGI. Deletions cut 7 bases from V and 4 bases from J, with 19 bases between. This CDR3 region has 15 residues. The chain's CDR3 is CASTSGSGSGETQYF. The CDR3 DNA reads TGTGCCAGCACTTCCGGGAGTGGGTCCGGAGAGACCCAGTACTTC.

In this sample, this clone turned up a few times. The chain joins TRBV5-4 to TRBJ2-7; 12 bases agree with TRBD2. The J segment lost 0 bases and the V segment lost 3 bases, leaving 4 bases of the junction unmatched. This CDR3 spans 16 amino acids. Germline V lookup: CDR1 SGHNT, CDR2 YYREEE (reference sequence). The CDR3 region is CASSSWTSGNSYEQYF. CDR3 DNA sequence: TGTGCCAGCAGCTCGTGGACTAGCGGGAACTCCTACGAGCAGTACTTC.

This clone was found a few times. The rearrangement links TRBV5-1 to TRBJ2-2, with no clear D. There are 14 residues in the CDR3. CDR1 and CDR2 (germline): SGHRS, YFSETQ. Trimming shortened V by 0 bases and J by 2 bases, and 5 bases separated the two germline ends. The CDR3 region is CASSLVTNTGELFF. In DNA form, the CDR3 reads TGCGCCAGCAGCTTGGTAACTAACACCGGGGAGCTGTTTTTT.

The chain employs TRBV6-1 and TRBJ1-5, with D possibly matching TRBD1 (6 bases). Trimming left V 2 bases short and J 7 bases short, with 12 bases between. The CDR3 totals 14 residues. CDR1 MNHNS and CDR2 SASEGT come from the germline V gene. In DNA, the CDR3 is TGTGCCAGCAGTGAATACGGGGGGCGCCAGCCCCAGCATTTT. This translates into CASSEYGGRQPQHF.

The chain has TRBV18 and TRBJ2-6; no firm D call. The germline gives CDR1 KGHSH, CDR2 LQKENI. This CDR3 is built from 16 residues. The V and J ends lost 0 bases and 4 bases respectively, with 10 bases between them. The CDR3 coding sequence is TGTGCCAGCTCACCACCCACCCGGGCCGGGGCCAACGTCCTGACTTTC. This gives the protein CASSPPTRAGANVLTF. The full variable domain, completed using reference TRBV18 and TRBJ2-6, is NAGVMQNPRHLVRRRGQEARLRCSPMKGHSHVYWYRQLPEEGLKFMVYLQKENIIDESGMPKERFSAEFPKEGPSILRIQQVVRGDSAAYFCASSPPTRAGANVLTFGAGSRLTVL.

The rearrangement uses TRBV4-1 and TRBJ1-2; D ambiguous. The V end lost 0 bases, the J end lost 7 bases, and 6 bases lay between the germline ends. This CDR3 has 12 amino acids. Germline CDR1 reads MGHRA; CDR2 reads YSYEKL. The CDR3 sequence is CASSQDTAGYTF. In DNA form, the CDR3 reads TGCGCCAGCAGCCAAGATACAGCTGGCTACACCTTC.

The rearrangement uses TRBV29-1 and TRBJ1-2; D might be TRBD1 (5 bases). The V gene's germline CDR1 is SQVTM and CDR2 ANQGSEA. The V gene lost 4 bases and the J gene lost 5 bases, with 14 bases spanning the gap. CDR3 length: 13 residues. CDR3 DNA sequence: TGCAGCGTTGGTTGGGGCGCAGGTTATGGCTACACCTTC. Translating it yields CSVGWGAGYGYTF.

The chain is built from TRBV9 and TRBJ1-2, with D tentatively TRBD1 (5 bases). Germline V gives CDR1 SGDLS, CDR2 YYNGEE. Trimming cost V 3 bases and J 6 bases, with 18 bases left between them. This CDR3 spans 15 amino acids. The CDR3 loop reads CASSEKLQVYDGYTF. The CDR3 DNA reads as TGTGCCAGCAGCGAAAAACTACAGGTCTACGATGGCTACACCTTC.

The CDR3 DNA sequence: TGCGCCAGCAGCCAAGGGGGACAGCCTACGAGCTCCTACAATGAGCAGTTCTTC. Translation gives CASSQGGQPTSSYNEQFF. This chain links TRBV4-1 with TRBJ2-1, with 7 nucleotides matching TRBD1. The CDR3 totals 18 residues. The ends lost 1 base at V and 0 bases at J; junction bases unmatched: 9. Germline CDR1 reads MGHRA; CDR2 reads YSYEKL.

This clone came up a few times. The rearrangement uses TRBV9 and TRBJ2-3; 7 positions match TRBD2. The CDR3 runs to 16 residues. Germline CDR1 and CDR2: SGDLS and YYNGEE. With V trimmed by 0 bases and J by 2 bases, 6 bases remained unmatched. This chain's CDR3 is CASSVGSSGNTDTQYF. Here the CDR3 DNA reads TGTGCCAGCAGCGTAGGATCTAGCGGAAACACAGATACGCAGTATTTT. Full variable domain (outside the CDR3, taken from reference TRBV9 and TRBJ2-3): DSGVTQTPKHLITATGQRVTLRCSPRSGDLSVYWYQQSLDQGLQFLIQYYNGEERAKGNILERFSAQQFPDLHSELNLSSLELGDSALYFCASSVGSSGNTDTQYFGPGTRLTVL.

This clone has more than one count but fewer than ten. The chain combines TRBV7-9 with TRBJ2-3; D gene ambiguous. Deletions cut 1 base from V and 2 bases from J, with 10 bases between. The CDR3 has 15 amino acids. Germline assignment: CDR1 SEHNR and CDR2 FQNEAQ (reference sequence). CDR3 DNA: TGTGCCAGCAGCTTAGGGGCAGGTAACACAGATACGCAGTATTTT. This codes for CASSLGAGNTDTQYF. Combining the CDR3 with reference TRBV7-9 and TRBJ2-3 gives the whole variable domain DTGVSQNPRHKITKRGQNVTFRCDPISEHNRLYWYRQTLGQGPEFLTYFQNEAQLEKSRLLSDRFSAERPKGSFSTLEIQRTEQGDSAMYLCASSLGAGNTDTQYFGPGTRLTVL.

The table lists this clone with a few counts. The rearrangement links TRBV29-1 to TRBJ2-5, with D perhaps TRBD2 (5 bases). The CDR3 extends over 13 amino acids. CDR1 and CDR2 (germline): SQVTM, ANQGSEA. The ends were cut back, 2 bases at V and 3 bases at J, with 10 bases in the middle. CDR3 DNA sequence: TGCAGCGTTGAACTGAGGGTGGAAGAGACCCAGTACTTC. Protein product: CSVELRVEETQYF.

The V gene is TRBV29-1, the J gene TRBJ1-2, with 11 bases aligning to TRBD1. The CDR3 covers 14 residues. Per the germline V gene, CDR1 is SQVTM and CDR2 is ANQGSEA. Germline trimming cut 3 bases from V and 4 bases from J; bases unmatched to any gene: 4. Here the CDR3 DNA reads TGCAGCGTTGATCGGACAGGGGGCGGCTATGGCTACACCTTC. Residues: CSVDRTGGGYGYTF.

This rearrangement joins TRBV25-1 to TRBJ1-5; D call uncertain. The germline V and J ends were trimmed by 1 base and 2 bases, with 15 bases remaining between them. The germline V gene has CDR1 MGHDK and CDR2 SYGVNS. This CDR3 has 17 amino acids. The DNA for the CDR3 is TGTGCCAGCAGTGAATCCCGGCTCTTTGGTGGCAATCAGCCCCAGCATTTT. Translating it yields CASSESRLFGGNQPQHF.

This clone was detected only a few times. V is TRBV6-5 and J is TRBJ1-5; D perhaps matches TRBD1 (5 bases). Germline V lookup: CDR1 MNHEY, CDR2 SVGAGI. This CDR3 has 14 residues. Trimming left V 6 bases short and J 3 bases short, with 12 bases between. In DNA form, the CDR3 reads TGTGCCAGCAGCCAGGGACGGATCAATCAGCCCCAGCATTTT. It specifies CASSQGRINQPQHF.

There are a few counts of this clone. The chain recombines TRBV5-1 with TRBJ2-2, with D maybe TRBD2 (5 bases). This CDR3 has 15 residues. V lost 3 bases and J 0 bases, leaving 9 bases between the germline ends. From germline, CDR1 is SGHRS and CDR2 YFSETQ. CDR3 coding DNA: TGCGCCAGCAGCTCGGGGTTAACGAACACCGGGGAGCTGTTTTTT. This encodes CASSSGLTNTGELFF.

This clone has more than one count but fewer than ten. J is TRBJ2-5 and V is TRBV27; 9 nucleotides align to TRBD2. With 6 bases clipped from V and 5 bases from J, the junction kept 7 bases outside the gene matches. Germline CDR1 and CDR2: MNHEY and SMNVEV (reference sequence). The CDR3 contains 14 residues. The CDR3 bases are TGTGCCAGCAGCTTAGCGGGGGCGCGGGAGACCCAGTACTTC. Encoded protein: CASSLAGARETQYF.